The 21 T cell receptor beta chains below come from one sample, sequenced in a study of T cell repertoires in cytomegalovirus infection (dated by TCRdb to between 2018 and 2020). Sequencing was carried out with an Illumina HiSeq 1500. In TCRdb, the public reads were trimmed at Q25 with fastp and aligned with MiXCR, with productive beta chains retained. Every entry covers one CDR3 protein and lists the most common genes and DNA from its rows. This sample gives about 490,000 distinct CDR3 sequences in total; about 11% of them show up just once. The top ten hold roughly a tenth of the sample. Sequencing was performed on PBMCs. These receptors came from a human donor in good health (CMV status not recorded). Some clones in this sample may be carry-over from other donors' samples.

This chain uses TRBV6-1 with TRBJ1-5; D perhaps matches TRBD1 (5 bases). There are 14 residues in the CDR3. With 0 bases removed from V and 7 bases from J, the gap between germline ends came to 10 bases. Germline assignment: CDR1 MNHNS and CDR2 SASEGT. The CDR3 DNA reads as TGTGCCAGCAGTGAAGCAGGGGTCGACCAGCCCCAGCATTTT. The encoded protein is CASSEAGVDQPQHF.

This clonotype was recorded at least ten times. The CDR3 sequence is CASSQTSGAYNEQFF. CDR3 DNA: TGTGCCAGCAGCCAGACTAGCGGGGCCTACAATGAGCAGTTCTTC. This chain connects TRBV7-9 to TRBJ2-1; 11 nucleotides match TRBD2. The CDR3 is 15 residues long. The V gene's germline CDR1 is SEHNR and CDR2 FQNEAQ (reference sequence). The J segment lost 2 bases and the V segment lost 5 bases, leaving 2 bases of the junction unmatched.

As for this clonotype: A much larger clone differs from this one at a single base, so this may be a read error. The chain is built from TRBV7-9 and TRBJ1-1, with no clear D. Germline V lookup: CDR1 SEHNR, CDR2 FQNEAQ (reference sequence). The CDR3 has 13 amino acids. V was clipped by 4 bases and J by 0 bases, with 6 bases between them. The CDR3 sequence: CASSSKMNTEAFF. The CDR3 DNA follows: TGTGCCAGCAGCTCAAAAATGAACACTGAAGCTTTCTTT.

In this sample, this clonotype turned up many times. The V and J genes are TRBV6-2 or TRBV6-3 and TRBJ2-7; 7 nucleotides match TRBD2. Germline CDR1 MNHEY, CDR2 SVGEGT. CDR3 length equals 13 residues. With V trimmed by 7 bases and J by 7 bases, 10 bases remained unmatched. For the CDR3, the DNA is TGTGCCAGCAACCGGGAGGCGATCGTTGAGCAGTACTTC. This codes for CASNREAIVEQYF.

This clonotype was seen more than once but under ten times. The chain joins TRBV2 to TRBJ2-3; D is undetermined. V lost 2 bases to trimming and J lost 5 bases, with 5 bases between them. Germline V CDR1 and CDR2: SNHLY, FYNNEI. The CDR3 covers 12 residues. This CDR3 reads CASSEQVDTQYF. CDR3 sequence (DNA): TGTGCCAGCAGTGAACAGGTAGATACGCAGTATTTT.

This clonotype was seen only a few times. CDR3 loop: CASSAKQGGGYGYTF. CDR3 coding DNA: TGTGCCAGCAGCGCCAAACAGGGCGGAGGCTATGGCTACACCTTC. The chain recombines TRBV9 with TRBJ1-2; perhaps TRBD1 as D (6 bases). Trimming removed 3 bases from V and 4 bases from J, with 16 bases in between. Germline-derived CDR1 and CDR2 are SGDLS and YYNGEE. This CDR3 is 15 amino acids long.

The chain couples TRBV5-1 to TRBJ2-5, with TRBD1 identical over 10 bases. The CDR3 spans 15 residues. V shed 5 bases and J 4 bases; nucleotides not matched to a gene: 8. Germline CDR1 SGHRS, CDR2 YFSETQ. In nucleotides, the CDR3 is TGCGCCAGCAGAAGGACAGGGGGATCGTTAGAGACCCAGTACTTC. This codes for CASRRTGGSLETQYF. The full variable domain, with the rest looked up from reference TRBV5-1 and TRBJ2-5, is KAGVTQTPRYLIKTRGQQVTLSCSPISGHRSVSWYQQTPGQGLQFLFEYFSETQRNKGNFPGRFSGRQFSNSRSEMNVSTLELGDSALYLCASRRTGGSLETQYFGPGTRLLVL.

About this clonotype itself: A much larger clone lies a single base off, so this may be a read error. Because it lacks the conserved phenylalanine or tryptophan at the end, this CDR3 is likely a read error. The rearrangement links TRBV28 to TRBJ1-2; D is perhaps TRBD1 (5 bases). V was trimmed by 6 bases and J by 4 bases, leaving 9 bases between them. The CDR3 covers 12 residues. Germline CDR1 reads MDHEN; CDR2 reads SYDVKM. CDR3 in amino acids: CASRQRGYGYTI. CDR3 bases: TGTGCCAGCAGACAAAGGGGCTATGGCTACACCATC.

This clonotype was detected many times. This chain uses TRBV7-2 with TRBJ2-5; TRBD1 matches at 10 bases. V was clipped by 4 bases and J by 3 bases; unmatched bases: 8. CDR1 SGHTA and CDR2 FQGNSA come from the germline V gene. The CDR3 loop spans 16 amino acids. The CDR3 DNA sequence: TGTGCCAGCAGCTCCCCTAGGACAGGGGGTAAAGAGACCCAGTACTTC. Protein product: CASSSPRTGGKETQYF.

This clonotype was seen many times. CDR3 sequence reads: CSARSGQGNTEAFF. CDR3 in DNA: TGCAGTGCTAGATCGGGGCAGGGGAACACTGAAGCTTTCTTT. The chain joins TRBV20-1 to TRBJ1-1; possibly TRBD1 for D (5 bases). This CDR3 is 14 amino acids long. Germline CDR1 is DFQATT and CDR2 is SNEGSKA (reference sequence). Trimming shortened V by 2 bases and J by 1 base, and 11 bases separated the two germline ends.

The gene calls are TRBV19 and TRBJ1-1; 7 bases line up with TRBD1. The CDR3 is 17 amino acids. Unmatched junction bases numbered 12, after V lost 0 bases and J lost 5 bases. The germline V gene encodes CDR1 LNHDA and CDR2 SQIVND (reference sequence). In DNA, the CDR3 is TGTGCCAGTAGTATAGACCCTTACAGGGGCCAAAGGACTGAAGCTTTCTTT. Amino acid sequence: CASSIDPYRGQRTEAFF. Filled out from reference TRBV19 and TRBJ1-1, the complete variable domain reads DGGITQSPKYLFRKEGQNVTLSCEQNLNHDAMYWYRQDPGQGLRLIYYSQIVNDFQKGDIAEGYSVSREKKESFPLTVTSAQKNPTAFYLCASSIDPYRGQRTEAFFGQGTRLTVV.

This clonotype came up many times. The rearrangement links TRBV25-1 to TRBJ1-2; the D is unclear. The germline V gene encodes CDR1 MGHDK and CDR2 SYGVNS. The CDR3 runs to 13 residues. Trimming took 5 bases from V and 2 from J, leaving 9 bases between them. The DNA of the CDR3 is TGTGCCAGCAGTAGGAGGATGAACTATGGCTACACCTTC. It specifies CASSRRMNYGYTF.

This clonotype was observed at least ten times. The rearrangement uses TRBV6-1 and TRBJ2-3; the D is unclear. V was shortened by 7 bases and J by 2 bases, with 10 bases between the two germline ends. The germline gives CDR1 MNHNS, CDR2 SASEGT. This CDR3 is built from 13 residues. CDR3 amino acids: CASILDFTDTQYF. CDR3 nucleotide sequence: TGTGCCAGCATCCTAGACTTCACAGATACGCAGTATTTT.

The rearrangement links TRBV28 to TRBJ1-1; D possibly corresponds to TRBD1 (5 bases). The CDR3 is 12 amino acids. CDR1 and CDR2 from the germline V gene are MDHEN and SYDVKM. The germline V and J ends were trimmed by 6 bases and 8 bases, with 13 bases remaining between them. The CDR3 sequence is CASRDYRQEAFF. CDR3 sequence (DNA): TGTGCCAGCAGGGACTATAGACAGGAAGCTTTCTTT.

The genes are TRBV18 and TRBJ2-2; D is perhaps TRBD2 (6 bases). Germline CDR1 reads KGHSH; CDR2 reads LQKENI. The CDR3 runs to 17 residues. V lost 5 bases and J 2 bases, leaving 18 bases between the germline ends. The CDR3 here is CASSVGLPVVNTGELFF. The CDR3 bases are TGTGCCAGCTCAGTTGGACTACCCGTGGTAAACACCGGGGAGCTGTTTTTT.

The table lists this clonotype with many counts. One junction end does not reproduce the germline sequence, and a read error may be involved. The rearrangement joins TRBV5-1 to TRBJ2-3, with TRBD2 identical over 8 bases. Per the germline V gene, CDR1 is SGHRS and CDR2 is YFSETQ. This CDR3 contains 14 residues. The DNA of the CDR3 is TGTGCCAGCAGCCCCGGGACTAGTGGAGATACGCAGTATTTT. It is translated as CASSPGTSGDTQYF.

The table lists this clonotype with many counts. This rearrangement joins TRBV5-1 to TRBJ2-2; perhaps D is TRBD1 or TRBD2 (6 bases each). Trimming pared 2 bases from V and 3 bases from J, leaving 11 bases between. CDR3 length: 15 residues. Germline V CDR1 and CDR2: SGHRS, YFSETQ. CDR3 in amino acids: CASSFVGGDTGELFF. The CDR3 coding sequence is TGCGCCAGCAGCTTCGTGGGGGGCGACACCGGGGAGCTGTTTTTT.

The sample holds many counts of this clonotype. The J gene is TRBJ1-2, the V gene TRBV12-3 or TRBV12-4, with 7 bases fitting TRBD1. This CDR3 has 16 residues. J was trimmed by 0 bases and V by 4 bases; bases with no gene match: 8. In DNA form, the CDR3 reads TGTGCCAGCAGTTCGAGAGGACAGGCAGCTAACTATGGCTACACCTTC. This codes for CASSSRGQAANYGYTF.

This clonotype has a count of ten or more. The chain is built from TRBV20-1 and TRBJ1-5, with TRBD1 identical over 9 bases. The CDR3 extends over 14 amino acids. In germline, CDR1 is DFQATT, CDR2 SNEGSKA (reference sequence). J was trimmed by 4 bases and V by 1 base; bases with no gene match: 2. CDR3 coding DNA: TGCAGTGCTAGAGGACAGGGGGGAAATCAGCCCCAGCATTTT. Protein sequence: CSARGQGGNQPQHF.

This clonotype turned up a few times. The chain links TRBV27 to TRBJ1-1, with D perhaps matching TRBD1 (5 bases). In germline, CDR1 is MNHEY, CDR2 SMNVEV (reference sequence). Trimming removed 2 bases from V and 5 bases from J, with 15 bases in between. CDR3 length equals 15 residues. The CDR3 loop is CASSLISGGTTEAFF. The CDR3 nucleotides are TGTGCCAGCAGTTTAATCTCCGGTGGGACTACTGAAGCTTTCTTT.

Ten or more counts support this clonotype. This rearrangement joins TRBV2 to TRBJ2-2; D gene uncertain. The CDR3 has 11 residues. Per the germline V gene, CDR1 is SNHLY and CDR2 is FYNNEI. V was clipped by 6 bases and J by 5 bases, with 4 bases between them. DNA of the CDR3: TGTGCCAGCAGGGAGACCGGGGAGCTGTTTTTT. This translates into CASRETGELFF.